This T cell receptor (beta chain) is drawn from a study of blood T cell repertoires in COVID-19. Study as a whole: PBMCs, B-cell-depleted T cells, or T cells provided the cDNA or gDNA that made up the material.

This clone was counted only a few times. Original analysis: For nucleated cells, counts were estimated from reference gene primer amplification. Libraries were prepared by immunoSEQ multiplex PCR; TCRdb keeps only in-frame clonotypes and omits some of them. D and trimming come from the DNA, and the V and J calls and clone size come from that table. The sample yields 170,000 or so clones, around nine tenths seen once. The junction had 7 bases not matched to a gene; V was cut back by 5 bases and J by 6 bases. This CDR3 is built from 14 residues. Germline V gene data show CDR1 as MNHEY and CDR2 as SVGEGT. Seattle cases were enrolled at active infection and followed longitudinally.

The gene calls are TRBV6-2 or TRBV6-3 and TRBJ1-5; 7 nucleotides line up with TRBD1. The origin of this receptor is a man aged 60 to 75 with COVID-19, enrolled during active disease. The sequenced sample consisted of peripheral blood. CDR3 amino acids: CASSAGQRSQPQHF. The CDR3 bases are TGTGCCAGCAGTGCGGGACAGAGGTCTCAGCCCCAGCATTTT.